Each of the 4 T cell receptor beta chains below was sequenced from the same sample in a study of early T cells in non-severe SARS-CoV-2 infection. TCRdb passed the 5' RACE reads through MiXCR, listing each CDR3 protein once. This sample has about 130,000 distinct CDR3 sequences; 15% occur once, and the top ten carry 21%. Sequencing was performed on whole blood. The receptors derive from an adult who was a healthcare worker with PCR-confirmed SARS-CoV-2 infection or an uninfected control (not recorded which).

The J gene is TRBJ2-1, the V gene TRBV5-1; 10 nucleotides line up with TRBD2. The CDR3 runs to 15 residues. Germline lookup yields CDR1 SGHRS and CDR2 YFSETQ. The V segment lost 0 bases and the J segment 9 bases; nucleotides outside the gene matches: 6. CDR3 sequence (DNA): TGCGCCAGCAGCTTGGAAAGCGGGGGGGCCTTTGAGCAGTTCTTC. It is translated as CASSLESGGAFEQFF. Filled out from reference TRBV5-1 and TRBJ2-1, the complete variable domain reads KAGVTQTPRYLIKTRGQQVTLSCSPISGHRSVSWYQQTPGQGLQFLFEYFSETQRNKGNFPGRFSGRQFSNSRSEMNVSTLELGDSALYLCASSLESGGAFEQFFGPGTRLTVL.

CDR3 loop: CSAWDITGELFF. CDR3 DNA: TGCAGTGCCTGGGACATAACCGGGGAGCTGTTTTTT. The chain couples TRBV20-1 to TRBJ2-2; maybe TRBD1 (6 bases). Trimming removed 6 bases from V and 5 bases from J, with 10 bases in between. The CDR3 has 12 residues. CDR1 is DFQATT, CDR2 SNEGSKA, per germline (reference sequence).

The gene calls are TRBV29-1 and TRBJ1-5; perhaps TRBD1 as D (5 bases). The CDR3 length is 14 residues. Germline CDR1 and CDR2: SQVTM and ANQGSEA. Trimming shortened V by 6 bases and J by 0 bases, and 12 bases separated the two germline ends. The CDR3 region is CSVQDSYSNQPQHF. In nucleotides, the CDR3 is TGCAGCGTACAGGATTCTTATAGCAATCAGCCCCAGCATTTT.

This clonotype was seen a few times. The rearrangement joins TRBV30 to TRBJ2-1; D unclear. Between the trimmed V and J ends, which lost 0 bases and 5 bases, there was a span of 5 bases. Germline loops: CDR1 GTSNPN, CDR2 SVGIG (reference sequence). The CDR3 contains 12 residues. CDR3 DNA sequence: TGTGCCTGGAGTGTAACAGACAATGAGCAGTTCTTC. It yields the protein CAWSVTDNEQFF.